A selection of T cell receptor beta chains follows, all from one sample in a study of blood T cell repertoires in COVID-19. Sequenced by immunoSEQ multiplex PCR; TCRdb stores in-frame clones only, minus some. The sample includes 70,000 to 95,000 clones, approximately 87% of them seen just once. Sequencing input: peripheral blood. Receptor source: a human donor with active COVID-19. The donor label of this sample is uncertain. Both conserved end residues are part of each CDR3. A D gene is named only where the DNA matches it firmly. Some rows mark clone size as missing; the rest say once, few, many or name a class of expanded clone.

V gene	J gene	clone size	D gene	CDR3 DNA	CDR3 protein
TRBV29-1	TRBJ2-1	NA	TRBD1	TGCAGCGTTGACAGGGGGACCTACAATGAGCAGTTCTTC	CSVDRGTYNEQFF
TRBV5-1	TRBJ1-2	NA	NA	TGCGCCAGCAGCTTCAACAGCTATGGCTACACCTTC	CASSFNSYGYTF
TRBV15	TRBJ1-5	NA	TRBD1	TGTGCCACCAGCGAGGGGACAGCTAACAATCAGCCCCAGCATTTT	CATSEGTANNQPQHF
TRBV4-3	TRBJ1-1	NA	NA	TGCGCCAGCAGCAAAGGAGATCTAAACACTGAAGCTTTCTTT	CASSKGDLNTEAFF
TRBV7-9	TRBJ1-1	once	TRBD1	TGTGCCAGCAGCCCGGACAGGGCGACAAGACTGGGCACTGAAGCTTTCTTT	CASSPDRATRLGTEAFF
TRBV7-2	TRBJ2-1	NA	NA	TGTGCCAGCAGCCCGGAGCCCTACAATGAGCAGTTCTTC	CASSPEPYNEQFF
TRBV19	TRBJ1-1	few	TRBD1	TGTGCCAGTAGTTCTCGACAGGGGGCTATCACTGAAGCTTTCTTT	CASSSRQGAITEAFF
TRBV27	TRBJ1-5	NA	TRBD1	TGTGCCAGCAGTTTCGACAGGGTGAGCAATCAGCCCCAGCATTTT	CASSFDRVSNQPQHF
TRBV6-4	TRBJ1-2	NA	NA	TGTGCCAGCAGTGACCCCCCCTTCACTCGGGGAGGCTACACCTTC	CASSDPPFTRGGYTF
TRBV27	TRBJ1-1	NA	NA	TGTGCCAGCAGGATGACAGTGAACACTGAAGCTTTCTTT	CASRMTVNTEAFF
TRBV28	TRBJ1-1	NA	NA	TGTGCCAGCAGTCTACTTTCGCCAGGGGAAGCTTTCTTT	CASSLLSPGEAFF
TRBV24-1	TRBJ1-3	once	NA	TGTGCCACCAGTGCGTCAGGGACTGGAAACACCATATATTTT	CATSASGTGNTIYF
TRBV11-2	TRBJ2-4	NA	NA	TGTGCCAGCAGCTTAGGCGGCCTCCTAGCCAAAAACATTCAGTACTTC	CASSLGGLLAKNIQYF
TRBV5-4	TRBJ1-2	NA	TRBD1	TGTGCCAGCAGCTTCGGGACAGGAGGTGTCTATGGCTACACCTTC	CASSFGTGGVYGYTF
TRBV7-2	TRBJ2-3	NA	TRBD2	TGTGCCAGCAGCTCGTCTAGCGGGGGGACTAGCACAGATACGCAGTATTTT	CASSSSSGGTSTDTQYF
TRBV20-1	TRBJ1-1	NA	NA	TGCAGTGCTAGGAAGGACAGAGAAGCTTTCTTT	CSARKDREAFF
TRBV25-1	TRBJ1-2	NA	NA	TGTGCCAGCAGTGAATTGACGAGACAGAACTTC	CASSELTRQNF
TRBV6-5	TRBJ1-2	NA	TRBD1	TGTGCCAGCAGACTAGACAGGGGAGGCTACACCTTC	CASRLDRGGYTF
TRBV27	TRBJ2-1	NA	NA	TGTGCCAGCAGTCAACAGGGTGAGTCCTACAATGAGCAGTTCTTC	CASSQQGESYNEQFF
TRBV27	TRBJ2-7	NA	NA	TGTGCCAGCAGTTTAGGAGGGGTGGGCTCCTACGAGCAGTACTTC	CASSLGGVGSYEQYF
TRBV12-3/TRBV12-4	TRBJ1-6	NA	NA	TGTGCCAGCAGTTCAGGTTGGGATTCACCCCTCCACTTT	CASSSGWDSPLHF
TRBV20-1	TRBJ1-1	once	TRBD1	TGCAGTGCTAGTATCAGGGGGCGAATCACTGAAGCTTTCTTT	CSASIRGRITEAFF
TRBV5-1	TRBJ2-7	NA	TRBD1	TGCGCCAGCAGCTTTGATACCGGGACAGTCTCCTACGAGCAGTACTTC	CASSFDTGTVSYEQYF
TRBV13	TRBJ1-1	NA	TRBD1	TGTGCCAGCAGCATCCCGGGACAGTTGAACACTGAAGCTTTCTTT	CASSIPGQLNTEAFF
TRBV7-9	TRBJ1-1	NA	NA	TGTGCCAGCAGCCAAACCCAGTCTAACACTGAAGCTTTCTTT	CASSQTQSNTEAFF
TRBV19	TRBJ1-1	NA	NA	TGTGCCAGTAAGGCCCCAGGGCCAGGAAGGGGCACTGAAGCTTTCTTT	CASKAPGPGRGTEAFF
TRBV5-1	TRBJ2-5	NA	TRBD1	TGCGCCAGCAAGAGGACAGGGGCGGTCCAAGAGACCCAGTACTTC	CASKRTGAVQETQYF
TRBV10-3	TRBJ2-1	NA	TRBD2	TGTGCCATCAGGGCCGATCTTTCTAGCGGGGGGTCTTTCAATGAGCAGTTCTTC	CAIRADLSSGGSFNEQFF
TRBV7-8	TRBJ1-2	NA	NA	TGTGCCAGCAGCCCTATAACCGTGTCCTATGGCTACACCTTC	CASSPITVSYGYTF
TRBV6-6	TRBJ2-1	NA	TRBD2	TGTGCCAGCAGAAGTAGCGGGGGCCGGTGGAATGAGCAGTTCTTC	CASRSSGGRWNEQFF
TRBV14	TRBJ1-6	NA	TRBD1	TGTGCCAGCAGCACCCATACAGGGGGGAATTCACCCCTCCACTTT	CASSTHTGGNSPLHF
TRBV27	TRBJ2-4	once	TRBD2	TGTGCCAGGGGAAATAGCGGGGGGTCCTTAGCCAAAAACATTCAGTACTTC	CARGNSGGSLAKNIQYF
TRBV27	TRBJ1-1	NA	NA	TGTGCCAGCAGTTTAGTTCTGAGCACTGAAGCTTTCTTT	CASSLVLSTEAFF
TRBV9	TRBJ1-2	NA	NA	TGTGCCAGCAGCCAATCGCCGATTGGACAGCACTATGGCTACACCTTC	CASSQSPIGQHYGYTF
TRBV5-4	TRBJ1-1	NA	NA	TGTGCCAGCAGCCAACGGGGAGACACTGAAGCTTTCTTT	CASSQRGDTEAFF
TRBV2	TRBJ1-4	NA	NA	TGTGCCAGCAGTAGAACTGGACAGTCCCTTTTT	CASSRTGQSLF
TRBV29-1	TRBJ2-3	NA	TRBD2	TGCAGCGTTGAAGGCGATCCACTAGCGGGGAGCACAGATACGCAGTATTTT	CSVEGDPLAGSTDTQYF
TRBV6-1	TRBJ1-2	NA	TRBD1	TGTGCCAGCAGTGAAGCCCCAGGGGGCACTTATGGCTACACCTTC	CASSEAPGGTYGYTF
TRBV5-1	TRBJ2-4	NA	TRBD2	TGCGCCAGCAGCTTGGGAGCGGGGGTACCGAAAAACATTCAGTACTTC	CASSLGAGVPKNIQYF
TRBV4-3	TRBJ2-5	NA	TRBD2	TGCGCCAGCAGCCAAGACGGGACTACCCAAGAGACCCAGTACTTC	CASSQDGTTQETQYF
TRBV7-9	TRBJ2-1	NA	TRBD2	TGTGCCAGCAGCGTGGGACTCCGCGGGGGAAGACTGTTCTTC	CASSVGLRGGRLFF
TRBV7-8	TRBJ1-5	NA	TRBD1	TGTGCCAGCAGCCCCCGACAGGGGAGTGGAAGCAATCAGCCCCAGCATTTT	CASSPRQGSGSNQPQHF
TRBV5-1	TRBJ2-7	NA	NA	TGCGCCAGCAGCTTCGGCGGTCACGAGCAGTACTTC	CASSFGGHEQYF